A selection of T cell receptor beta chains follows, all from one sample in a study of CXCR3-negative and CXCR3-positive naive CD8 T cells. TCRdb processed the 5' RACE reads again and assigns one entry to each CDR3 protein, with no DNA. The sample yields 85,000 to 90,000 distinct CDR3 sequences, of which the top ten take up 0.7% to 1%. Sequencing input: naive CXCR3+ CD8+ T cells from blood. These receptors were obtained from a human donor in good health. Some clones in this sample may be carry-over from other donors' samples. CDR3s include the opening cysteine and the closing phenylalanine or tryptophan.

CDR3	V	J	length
CASSFQGAEYAYRQETQYF	TRBV11-2	TRBJ2-5	19
CATTPYVGSNQPQHF	TRBV28	TRBJ1-5	15
CATSPGTTTGGANTEAFF	TRBV15	TRBJ1-1	18
CASSDGRTDTQYF	TRBV6-4	TRBJ2-3	13
CASDIPPLEAGGGTGELFF	TRBV12-3/TRBV12-4	TRBJ2-2	19
CASSSSARPFGYTF	TRBV7-9	TRBJ1-2	14
CASSPRTSTNTGELFF	TRBV7-9	TRBJ2-2	16
CASSTGLVEDTQYF	TRBV5-5	TRBJ2-3	14
CASSLADTNTEAFF	TRBV7-9	TRBJ1-1	14
CASSFLGGGSSNQPQHF	TRBV27	TRBJ1-5	17
CASSPTSGWKETQYF	TRBV12-3/TRBV12-4	TRBJ2-5	15